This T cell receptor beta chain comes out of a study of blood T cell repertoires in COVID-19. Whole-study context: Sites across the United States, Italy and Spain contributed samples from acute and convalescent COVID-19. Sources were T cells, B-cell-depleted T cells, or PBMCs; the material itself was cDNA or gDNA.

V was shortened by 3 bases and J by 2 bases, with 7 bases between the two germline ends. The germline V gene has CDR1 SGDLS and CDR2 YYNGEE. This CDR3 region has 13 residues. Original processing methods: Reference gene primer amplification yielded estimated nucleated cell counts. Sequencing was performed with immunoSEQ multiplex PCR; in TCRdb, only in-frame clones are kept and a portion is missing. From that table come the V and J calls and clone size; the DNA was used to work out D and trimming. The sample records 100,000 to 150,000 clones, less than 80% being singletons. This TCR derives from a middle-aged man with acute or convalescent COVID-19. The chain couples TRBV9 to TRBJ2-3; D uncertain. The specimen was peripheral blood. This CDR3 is CASSAPVTDTQYF. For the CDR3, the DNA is TGTGCCAGCAGCGCCCCAGTCACAGATACGCAGTATTTT.